This entry concerns a single T cell receptor beta chain. This clone's antigen is unknown. Per-base quality was not reported, and no clone a single base away is much larger than it. The library was built by means of the immunoSEQ multiplex PCR assay. Drawn from immuneACCESS, this table holds only the in-frame rearrangements with V and J called that TCRdb kept. Clones are partly lost; checked studies trace under half to an unresolved V gene and leave the rest unexplained. Here the sample has some 71,000 clones; around 97% occur a single time. The ten largest clones capture about 0.27% of the sample. These data come from a study of technical replicates of blood from a few donors (dated by TCRdb to 2016 to 2017). The TCR was taken from a human donor in good health. The specimen was T cells isolated from PBMCs.

The CDR3 has the sequence CASSWRSSGANVLTF. The nucleotide sequence is given as TGTGCCAGCAGTTGGCGGTCCTCTGGGGCCAACGTCCTGACTTTC. Here the chain combines TRBV6-5 and TRBJ2-6; confidence is insufficient to name the D gene. The trim is 4 bases for V and 0 bases for J, with a gap of 7 bases between the germline ends. The germline V gene specifies MNHEY as CDR1 and SVGAGI as CDR2. The CDR3 goes from the cysteine to the phenylalanine over 15 residues. Only CDR3 DNA remains: 45 bases, in frame from the first base.